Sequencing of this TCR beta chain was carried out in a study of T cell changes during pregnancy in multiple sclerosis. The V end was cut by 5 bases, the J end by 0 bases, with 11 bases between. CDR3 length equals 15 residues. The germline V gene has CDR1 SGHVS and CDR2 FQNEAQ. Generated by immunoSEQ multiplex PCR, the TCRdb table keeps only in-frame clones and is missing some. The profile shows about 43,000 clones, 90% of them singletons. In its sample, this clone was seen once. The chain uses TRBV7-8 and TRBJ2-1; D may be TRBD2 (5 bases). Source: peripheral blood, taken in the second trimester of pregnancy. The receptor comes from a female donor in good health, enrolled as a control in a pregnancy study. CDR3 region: CASSPTSYSYNEQFF. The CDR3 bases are TGTGCCAGCAGCCCAACTAGTTACTCCTACAATGAGCAGTTCTTC. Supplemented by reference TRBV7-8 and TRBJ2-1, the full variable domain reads GAGVSQSPRYKVAKRGQDVALRCDPISGHVSLFWYQQALGQGPEFLTYFQNEAQLDKSGLPSDRFFAERPEGSVSTLKIQRTQQEDSAVYLCASSPTSYSYNEQFFGPGTRLTVL.